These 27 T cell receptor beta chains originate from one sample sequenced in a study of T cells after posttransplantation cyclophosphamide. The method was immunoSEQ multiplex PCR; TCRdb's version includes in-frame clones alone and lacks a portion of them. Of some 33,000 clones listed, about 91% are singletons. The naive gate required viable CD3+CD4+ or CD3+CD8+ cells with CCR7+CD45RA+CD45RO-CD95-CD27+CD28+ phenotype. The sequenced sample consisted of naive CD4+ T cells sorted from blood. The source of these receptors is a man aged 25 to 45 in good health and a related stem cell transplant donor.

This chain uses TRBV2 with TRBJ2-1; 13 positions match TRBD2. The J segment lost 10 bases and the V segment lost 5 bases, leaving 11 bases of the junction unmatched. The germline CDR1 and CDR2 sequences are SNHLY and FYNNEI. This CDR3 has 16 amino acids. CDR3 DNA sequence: TGTGCCAGCAGTTCCCTTGGACTAGCGGGGGTTGTGGAGCAGTTCTTC. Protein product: CASSSLGLAGVVEQFF. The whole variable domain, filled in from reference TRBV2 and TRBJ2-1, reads EPEVTQTPSHQVTQMGQEVILRCVPISNHLYFYWYRQILGQKVEFLVSFYNNEISEKSEIFDDQFSVERPDGSNFTLKIRSTKLEDSAMYFCASSSLGLAGVVEQFFGPGTRLTVL.

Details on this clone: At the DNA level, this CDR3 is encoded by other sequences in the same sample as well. The CDR3 reads CASSFGGGGTDTQYF. The CDR3 DNA sequence: TGTGCCAGCAGCTTCGGGGGAGGTGGCACAGATACGCAGTATTTT. V usage is TRBV7-9 and J usage is TRBJ2-3; TRBD2 might be the D (6 bases). V lost 3 bases, J lost 1 base, and 11 bases lay in between. The CDR3 length is 15 residues. Germline CDR1 and CDR2: SEHNR and FQNEAQ (reference sequence).

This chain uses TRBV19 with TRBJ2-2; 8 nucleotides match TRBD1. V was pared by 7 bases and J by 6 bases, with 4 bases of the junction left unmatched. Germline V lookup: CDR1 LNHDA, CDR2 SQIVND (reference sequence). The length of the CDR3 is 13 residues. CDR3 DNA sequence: TGTGCCAGTAAAGGACAGGGATCCGGGGAGCTGTTTTTT. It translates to CASKGQGSGELFF. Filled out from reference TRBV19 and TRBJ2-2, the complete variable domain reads DGGITQSPKYLFRKEGQNVTLSCEQNLNHDAMYWYRQDPGQGLRLIYYSQIVNDFQKGDIAEGYSVSREKKESFPLTVTSAQKNPTAFYLCASKGQGSGELFFGEGSRLTVL.

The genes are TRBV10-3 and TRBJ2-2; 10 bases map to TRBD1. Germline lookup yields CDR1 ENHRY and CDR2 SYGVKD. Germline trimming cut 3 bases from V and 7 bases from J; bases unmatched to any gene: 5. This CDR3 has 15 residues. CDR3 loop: CAISERQGAGGELFF. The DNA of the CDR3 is TGTGCCATCAGTGAAAGACAGGGGGCGGGCGGGGAGCTGTTTTTT.

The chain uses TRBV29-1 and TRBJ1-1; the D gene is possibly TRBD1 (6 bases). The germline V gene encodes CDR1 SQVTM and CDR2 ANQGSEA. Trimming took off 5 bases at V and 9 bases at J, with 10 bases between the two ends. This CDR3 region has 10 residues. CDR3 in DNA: TGCAGCGTTTACCGGGACAAAGCTTTCTTT. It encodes CSVYRDKAFF.

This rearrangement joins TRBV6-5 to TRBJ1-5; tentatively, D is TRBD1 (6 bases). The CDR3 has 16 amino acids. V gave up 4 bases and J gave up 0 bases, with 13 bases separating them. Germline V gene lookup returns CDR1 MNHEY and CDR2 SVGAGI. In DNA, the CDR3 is TGTGCCAGCAGTTTATTCGGCAGGGGTAGCAATCAGCCCCAGCATTTT. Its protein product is CASSLFGRGSNQPQHF.

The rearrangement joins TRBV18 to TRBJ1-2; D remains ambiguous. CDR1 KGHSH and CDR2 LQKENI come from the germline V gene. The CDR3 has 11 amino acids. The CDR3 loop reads CVSGSDYGYTF. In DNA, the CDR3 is TGTGTTTCGGGTTCGGACTATGGCTACACCTTC.

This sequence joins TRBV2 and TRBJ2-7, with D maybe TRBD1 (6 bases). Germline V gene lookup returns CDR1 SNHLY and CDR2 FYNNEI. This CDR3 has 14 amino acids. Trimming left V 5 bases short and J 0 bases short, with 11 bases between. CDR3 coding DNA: TGTGCCAGCAGTAAACAGGGCCCCTCCTACGAGCAGTACTTC. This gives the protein CASSKQGPSYEQYF.

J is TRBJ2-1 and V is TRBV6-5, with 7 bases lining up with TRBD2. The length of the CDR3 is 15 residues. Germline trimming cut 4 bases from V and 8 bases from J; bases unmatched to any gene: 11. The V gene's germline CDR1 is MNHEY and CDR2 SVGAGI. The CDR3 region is CASSSGLGSSYEQFF. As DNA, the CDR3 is TGTGCCAGCAGTTCTGGACTAGGTTCAAGTTATGAGCAGTTCTTC.

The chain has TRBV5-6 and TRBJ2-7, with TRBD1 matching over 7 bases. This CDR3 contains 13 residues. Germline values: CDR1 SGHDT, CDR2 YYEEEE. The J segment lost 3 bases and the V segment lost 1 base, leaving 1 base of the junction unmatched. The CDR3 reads CASSLPGGYEQYF. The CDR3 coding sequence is TGTGCCAGCAGCTTGCCAGGGGGCTACGAGCAGTACTTC.

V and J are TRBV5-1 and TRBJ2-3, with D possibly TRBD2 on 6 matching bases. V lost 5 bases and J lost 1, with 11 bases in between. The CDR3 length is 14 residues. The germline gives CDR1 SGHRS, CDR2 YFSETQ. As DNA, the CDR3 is TGCGCCAGCAGGCAGGAGGGCGGCACAGATACGCAGTATTTT. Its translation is CASRQEGGTDTQYF.

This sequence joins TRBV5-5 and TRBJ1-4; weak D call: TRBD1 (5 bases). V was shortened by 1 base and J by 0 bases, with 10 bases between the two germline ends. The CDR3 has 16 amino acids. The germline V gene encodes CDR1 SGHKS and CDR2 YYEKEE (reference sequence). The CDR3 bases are TGTGCCAGCAGCTTGTTACGGGGGACAACTAATGAAAAACTGTTTTTT. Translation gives CASSLLRGTTNEKLFF.

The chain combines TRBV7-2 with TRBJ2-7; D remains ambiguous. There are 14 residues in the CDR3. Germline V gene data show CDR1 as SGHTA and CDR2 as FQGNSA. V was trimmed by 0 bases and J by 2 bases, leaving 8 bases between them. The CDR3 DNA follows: TGTGCCAGCAGCTTAGCAACAGTCACCTACGAGCAGTACTTC. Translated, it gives CASSLATVTYEQYF.

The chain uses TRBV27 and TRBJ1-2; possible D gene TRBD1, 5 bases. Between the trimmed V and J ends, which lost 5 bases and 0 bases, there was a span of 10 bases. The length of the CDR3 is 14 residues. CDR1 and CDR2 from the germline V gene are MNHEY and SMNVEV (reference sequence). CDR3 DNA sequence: TGTGCCAGCAGTCGACAGAGTACTAACTATGGCTACACCTTC. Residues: CASSRQSTNYGYTF.

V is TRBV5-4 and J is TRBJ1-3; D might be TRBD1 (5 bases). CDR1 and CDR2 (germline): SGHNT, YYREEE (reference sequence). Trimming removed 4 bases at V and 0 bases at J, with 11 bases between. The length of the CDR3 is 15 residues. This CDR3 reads CASSPGQDSGNTIYF. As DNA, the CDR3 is TGTGCCAGCAGCCCTGGACAAGACTCTGGAAACACCATATATTTT.

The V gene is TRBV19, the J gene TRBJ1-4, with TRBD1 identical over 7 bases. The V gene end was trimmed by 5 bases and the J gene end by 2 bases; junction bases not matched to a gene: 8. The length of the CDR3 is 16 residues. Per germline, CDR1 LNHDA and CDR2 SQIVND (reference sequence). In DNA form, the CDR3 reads TGTGCCAGTAGTTCATCACAGGGGATCACTAATGAAAAACTGTTTTTT. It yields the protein CASSSSQGITNEKLFF.

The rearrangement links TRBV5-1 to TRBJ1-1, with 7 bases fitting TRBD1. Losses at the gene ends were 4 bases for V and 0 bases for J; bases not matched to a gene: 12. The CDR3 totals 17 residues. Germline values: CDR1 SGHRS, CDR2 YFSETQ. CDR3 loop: CASSLMRGTAMNTEAFF. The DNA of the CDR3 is TGCGCCAGCAGCCTAATGCGAGGGACAGCCATGAACACTGAAGCTTTCTTT.

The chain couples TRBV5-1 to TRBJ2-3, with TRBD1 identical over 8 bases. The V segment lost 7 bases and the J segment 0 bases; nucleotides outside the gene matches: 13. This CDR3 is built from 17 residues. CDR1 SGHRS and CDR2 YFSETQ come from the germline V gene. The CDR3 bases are TGCGCCAGCTCCGCCGTTCGCCGGGACAGGAGCACAGATACGCAGTATTTT. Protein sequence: CASSAVRRDRSTDTQYF. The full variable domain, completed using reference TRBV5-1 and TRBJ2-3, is KAGVTQTPRYLIKTRGQQVTLSCSPISGHRSVSWYQQTPGQGLQFLFEYFSETQRNKGNFPGRFSGRQFSNSRSEMNVSTLELGDSALYLCASSAVRRDRSTDTQYFGPGTRLTVL.

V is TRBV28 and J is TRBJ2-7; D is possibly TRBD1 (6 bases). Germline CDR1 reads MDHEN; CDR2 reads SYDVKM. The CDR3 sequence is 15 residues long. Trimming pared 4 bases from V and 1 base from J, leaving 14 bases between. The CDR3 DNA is TGTGCCAGCAGTTCTACGGACAGCCCATCCTACGAGCAGTACTTC. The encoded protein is CASSSTDSPSYEQYF.

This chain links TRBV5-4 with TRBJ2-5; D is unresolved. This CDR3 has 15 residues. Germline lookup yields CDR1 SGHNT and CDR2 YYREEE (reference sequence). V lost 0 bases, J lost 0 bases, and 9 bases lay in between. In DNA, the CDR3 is TGTGCCAGCAGCTTGGGAGCCCCGTACCAAGAGACCCAGTACTTC. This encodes CASSLGAPYQETQYF. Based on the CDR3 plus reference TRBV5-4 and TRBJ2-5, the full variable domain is ETGVTQSPTHLIKTRGQQVTLRCSSQSGHNTVSWYQQALGQGPQFIFQYYREEENGRGNFPPRFSGLQFPNYSSELNVNALELDDSALYLCASSLGAPYQETQYFGPGTRLLVL.

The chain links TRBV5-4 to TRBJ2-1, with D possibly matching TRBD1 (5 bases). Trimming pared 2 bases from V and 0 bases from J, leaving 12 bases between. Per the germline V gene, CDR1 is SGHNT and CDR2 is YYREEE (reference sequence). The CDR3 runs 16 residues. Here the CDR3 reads CASSFGHQSSYNEQFF. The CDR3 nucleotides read TGTGCCAGCAGCTTTGGACACCAAAGCTCCTACAATGAGCAGTTCTTC.

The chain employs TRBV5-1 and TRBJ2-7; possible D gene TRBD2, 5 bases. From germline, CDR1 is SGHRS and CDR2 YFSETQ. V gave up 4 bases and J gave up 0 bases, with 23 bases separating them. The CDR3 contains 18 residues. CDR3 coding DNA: TGCGCCAGCAGCCCCCGCGGAGCGGTCCCTTTATACTCCTACGAGCAGTACTTC. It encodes CASSPRGAVPLYSYEQYF.

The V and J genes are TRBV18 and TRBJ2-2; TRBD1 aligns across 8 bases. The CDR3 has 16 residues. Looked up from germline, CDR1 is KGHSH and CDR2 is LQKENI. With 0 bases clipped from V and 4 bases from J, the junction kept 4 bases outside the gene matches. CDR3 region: CASSPPRGLVTGELFF. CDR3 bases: TGTGCCAGCTCACCACCCAGGGGGCTCGTCACCGGGGAGCTGTTTTTT. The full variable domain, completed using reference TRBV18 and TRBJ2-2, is NAGVMQNPRHLVRRRGQEARLRCSPMKGHSHVYWYRQLPEEGLKFMVYLQKENIIDESGMPKERFSAEFPKEGPSILRIQQVVRGDSAAYFCASSPPRGLVTGELFFGEGSRLTVL.

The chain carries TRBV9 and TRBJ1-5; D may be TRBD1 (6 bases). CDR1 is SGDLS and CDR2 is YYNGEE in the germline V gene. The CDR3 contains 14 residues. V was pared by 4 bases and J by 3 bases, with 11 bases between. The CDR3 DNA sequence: TGTGCCAGCAGCTCACAGGGCGCCAATCAGCCCCAGCATTTT. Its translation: CASSSQGANQPQHF.

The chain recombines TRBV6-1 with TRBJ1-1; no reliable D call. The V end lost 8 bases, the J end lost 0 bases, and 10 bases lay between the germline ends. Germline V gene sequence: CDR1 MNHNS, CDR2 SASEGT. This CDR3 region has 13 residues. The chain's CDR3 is CASRRVMNTEAFF. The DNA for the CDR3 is TGTGCCAGCCGACGGGTAATGAACACTGAAGCTTTCTTT.

The CDR3 DNA is TGTGCCAGCAGCGTAGGGCAGGGGGCCAATAATTCACCCCTCCACTTT. Protein sequence: CASSVGQGANNSPLHF. The gene calls are TRBV9 and TRBJ1-6, with 8 bases fitting TRBD1. V gave up 0 bases and J gave up 5 bases; unmatched junction bases: 4. Germline CDR1 reads SGDLS; CDR2 reads YYNGEE. The CDR3 loop spans 16 amino acids.

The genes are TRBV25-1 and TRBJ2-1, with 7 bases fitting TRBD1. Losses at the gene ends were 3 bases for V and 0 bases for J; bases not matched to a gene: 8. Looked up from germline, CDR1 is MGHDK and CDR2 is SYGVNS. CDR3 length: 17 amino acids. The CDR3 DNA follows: TGTGCCAGCAGTGATCCGTCGACAGGGCTCTCCTACAATGAGCAGTTCTTC. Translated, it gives CASSDPSTGLSYNEQFF.